The 31 T cell receptor beta chains below all came from one sample that was sequenced in a study of T cell changes during pregnancy in multiple sclerosis. TCRdb keeps only in-frame clones here, not all; method: immunoSEQ multiplex PCR. This sample has around 60,000 clones; 96% occur once, and the top ten carry 2.5%. The sample was CD8+ T cells from peripheral blood mononuclear cells, taken after pregnancy. Receptor source: a female donor with multiple sclerosis, enrolled in a pregnancy study.

The V and J genes are TRBV6-6 and TRBJ2-1; 13 nucleotides align to TRBD2. Germline V CDR1 and CDR2: MNHNY, SVGAGI (reference sequence). The junction had 7 bases not matched to a gene; V was cut back by 6 bases and J by 8 bases. The CDR3 length is 15 residues. Here the CDR3 DNA reads TGTGCCAGCAGCCCTGGACTAGCGGGGGCATATGAGCAGTTCTTC. It codes for CASSPGLAGAYEQFF.

This chain links TRBV25-1 with TRBJ2-7; 7 bases agree with TRBD2. The CDR3 length is 17 residues. V shed 7 bases, J shed 0 bases, and the junction held 15 bases outside the gene matches. CDR1 is MGHDK, CDR2 SYGVNS, per germline. In DNA, the CDR3 is TGTGCCAGCATTGGTATGTCAGTCGGCGGGAGCTCCTACGAGCAGTACTTC. Translated, it gives CASIGMSVGGSSYEQYF.

This chain uses TRBV4-2 with TRBJ2-7, with 7 bases matching TRBD1. The CDR3 contains 14 residues. In germline, CDR1 is LGHNA, CDR2 YNFKEQ. V lost 0 bases and J lost 5; bases outside the gene matches: 4. The CDR3 nucleotides are TGTGCCAGCAGCCAAGAGACAGGGATCAACGAGCAGTACTTC. This codes for CASSQETGINEQYF.

V is TRBV27 and J is TRBJ2-7, with TRBD2 matching 11 bases. The V gene's germline CDR1 is MNHEY and CDR2 SMNVEV (reference sequence). The CDR3 contains 17 residues. J lost 3 bases, V lost 5 bases, and 12 bases had no gene match. CDR3: CASSLTPGLAGVYEQYF. The CDR3 DNA follows: TGTGCCAGCAGTCTAACCCCAGGACTAGCGGGTGTCTACGAGCAGTACTTC.

This rearrangement joins TRBV5-1 to TRBJ1-1; D perhaps matches TRBD1 (5 bases). Germline V gene sequence: CDR1 SGHRS, CDR2 YFSETQ. V shed 5 bases and J shed 0 bases, with 14 bases lying between them. The CDR3 is made up of 15 amino acids. The CDR3 sequence: CASRGPGLMNTEAFF. CDR3 in DNA: TGCGCCAGCAGGGGGCCGGGCCTAATGAACACTGAAGCTTTCTTT.

The V call is TRBV28, the J call TRBJ1-5; tentative D call: TRBD1 (6 bases). The V end lost 6 bases, the J end lost 0 bases, and 12 bases lay between the germline ends. The CDR3 is made up of 15 amino acids. Germline V gene data show CDR1 as MDHEN and CDR2 as SYDVKM. In DNA form, the CDR3 reads TGTGCCAGCAGAGGGGGGGGAACTAGCAATCAGCCCCAGCATTTT. This codes for CASRGGGTSNQPQHF.

The V and J genes are TRBV7-3 and TRBJ1-1, with 7 bases fitting TRBD1. The CDR3 has 13 amino acids. CDR1 SGHTA and CDR2 FQGTGA come from the germline V gene. The V gene end was trimmed by 4 bases and the J gene end by 4 bases; junction bases not matched to a gene: 3. The CDR3 protein is CASSSRGLTEAFF. DNA for the CDR3: TGTGCCAGCAGCTCGAGGGGGCTCACTGAAGCTTTCTTT.

The chain employs TRBV2 and TRBJ2-7; 8 nucleotides match TRBD1. The germline CDR1 and CDR2 sequences are SNHLY and FYNNEI. Trimming removed 8 bases from V and 2 bases from J; junction bases left unmatched: 5. The CDR3 is 13 residues long. DNA of the CDR3: TGTGCCAGCGAGGGACAGGTTGCCTACGAGCAGTACTTC. Its translation is CASEGQVAYEQYF.

The V gene is TRBV6-5, the J gene TRBJ2-7, with 9 bases lining up with TRBD1. V gave up 0 bases and J gave up 5 bases; unmatched junction bases: 5. Germline V gene data show CDR1 as MNHEY and CDR2 as SVGAGI. This CDR3 contains 15 residues. CDR3 amino acids: CASSYSGTGFNEQYF. The CDR3 nucleotides read TGTGCCAGCAGTTACTCCGGGACAGGGTTTAACGAGCAGTACTTC.

The CDR3 region is CASSPTLDRVMGPEQYF. In DNA, the CDR3 is TGTGCCAGCAGCCCAACCCTCGACCGGGTAATGGGGCCCGAGCAGTACTTC. This chain uses TRBV11-2 with TRBJ2-7, with D tentatively TRBD1 (5 bases). The V end lost 5 bases, the J end lost 6 bases, and 26 bases lay between the germline ends. There are 17 residues in the CDR3. Germline values: CDR1 SGHAT, CDR2 FQNNGV.

The CDR3, as DNA: TGTGCCAGCAGTTTATATCCGGGGGGCGCGTACGAGCAGTACTTC. Translated, it gives CASSLYPGGAYEQYF. The V gene is TRBV27, the J gene TRBJ2-7, with a tentative D call TRBD2 (7 bases). Germline V CDR1 and CDR2: MNHEY, SMNVEV (reference sequence). The CDR3 loop spans 15 amino acids. Trimming removed 1 base at V and 4 bases at J, with 14 bases between.

The rearrangement links TRBV28 to TRBJ1-1; D is unresolved. Looked up from germline, CDR1 is MDHEN and CDR2 is SYDVKM. The CDR3 has 16 amino acids. V was trimmed by 5 bases and J by 2 bases, leaving 18 bases between them. CDR3 in DNA: TGTGCCAGCAGTCCCCGCCCAGGCAGCTATAACACTGAAGCTTTCTTT. Encoded protein: CASSPRPGSYNTEAFF.

Here the CDR3 DNA reads TGTGCCAGCAGCCTCGGGTCCTACGAGCAGTACTTC. Translated, it gives CASSLGSYEQYF. The gene calls are TRBV2 and TRBJ2-7; the D is unclear. The germline V gene has CDR1 SNHLY and CDR2 FYNNEI. This CDR3 is 12 amino acids long. The ends were cut back, 6 bases at V and 1 base at J, with 7 bases in the middle. Variable domain in full (rest from reference TRBV2 and TRBJ2-7): EPEVTQTPSHQVTQMGQEVILRCVPISNHLYFYWYRQILGQKVEFLVSFYNNEISEKSEIFDDQFSVERPDGSNFTLKIRSTKLEDSAMYFCASSLGSYEQYFGPGTRLTVT.

The rearrangement links TRBV2 to TRBJ2-3; 8 bases agree with TRBD2. Trimming cost V 8 bases and J 4 bases; bases outside gene matches: 8. The CDR3 is 14 amino acids. Germline CDR1 reads SNHLY; CDR2 reads FYNNEI. CDR3 DNA: TGTGCCAGCCCCCCGGGACTAGTGGCAGATACGCAGTATTTT. Residues: CASPPGLVADTQYF.

V gene TRBV9 combines with J gene TRBJ2-5, with a weak D call TRBD1 (5 bases). Germline CDR1 SGDLS, CDR2 YYNGEE. CDR3 size: 13 residues. Trimming shortened V by 0 bases and J by 7 bases, and 10 bases separated the two germline ends. Here the CDR3 DNA reads TGTGCCAGCAGCGTAGAGGGGATGGGGACCCAGTACTTC. This translates into CASSVEGMGTQYF.

The chain uses TRBV7-9 and TRBJ2-1; TRBD2 matches at 8 bases. Germline CDR1 is SEHNR and CDR2 is FQNEAQ (reference sequence). Trimming cost V 0 bases and J 8 bases; bases outside gene matches: 12. The CDR3 covers 17 residues. CDR3 DNA sequence: TGTGCCAGCAGCTTAGCGACCAGCGGGGGTCCCCGGGATGAGCAGTTCTTC. As protein: CASSLATSGGPRDEQFF. Full variable domain (missing parts from reference TRBV7-9 and TRBJ2-1): DTGVSQNPRHKITKRGQNVTFRCDPISEHNRLYWYRQTLGQGPEFLTYFQNEAQLEKSRLLSDRFSAERPKGSFSTLEIQRTEQGDSAMYLCASSLATSGGPRDEQFFGPGTRLTVL.

The chain carries TRBV28 and TRBJ1-2; possibly TRBD1 for D (6 bases). Germline loops: CDR1 MDHEN, CDR2 SYDVKM. The V end lost 3 bases, the J end lost 3 bases, and 11 bases lay between the germline ends. CDR3 length: 14 residues. DNA for the CDR3: TGTGCCAGCAGTTTCCCGGGACAAGACTATGGCTACACCTTC. It encodes CASSFPGQDYGYTF.

The chain carries TRBV5-6 and TRBJ1-1; D perhaps matches TRBD1 (6 bases). Trimming removed 3 bases at V and 4 bases at J, with 10 bases between. Germline V gene lookup returns CDR1 SGHDT and CDR2 YYEEEE. This CDR3 contains 13 residues. The CDR3 DNA sequence: TGTGCCAGCAGCTGGGGGCCCGCCACTGAAGCTTTCTTT. Its protein is CASSWGPATEAFF.

This sequence joins TRBV5-1 and TRBJ2-2; a weak D match, TRBD2 (5 bases). V was cut by 6 bases and J by 5 bases, with 14 bases left in between. The V gene's germline CDR1 is SGHRS and CDR2 YFSETQ. This CDR3 is built from 14 residues. The CDR3 DNA reads TGCGCCAGCAACGGAGCCGGGATAACCGGGGAGCTGTTTTTT. This sequence encodes CASNGAGITGELFF.

The V gene is TRBV2, the J gene TRBJ2-6, with a tentative D call TRBD2 (6 bases). Germline V gives CDR1 SNHLY, CDR2 FYNNEI. The CDR3 extends over 15 amino acids. V was clipped by 7 bases and J by 0 bases, with 10 bases between them. CDR3 residues: CASKEGSSGANVLTF. As DNA, the CDR3 is TGTGCCAGCAAGGAGGGGAGCTCTGGGGCCAACGTCCTGACTTTC.

Here the CDR3 reads CASKTSGPYNEQFF. The CDR3 DNA sequence: TGTGCCAGTAAGACTAGCGGACCCTACAATGAGCAGTTCTTC. J is TRBJ2-1 and V is TRBV19; 9 bases are a match to TRBD2. Trimming took 7 bases from V and 2 from J; bases not matched to a gene: 3. The length of the CDR3 is 14 residues. Germline CDR1 reads LNHDA; CDR2 reads SQIVND (reference sequence).

The rearrangement joins TRBV6-5 to TRBJ2-1; the match to TRBD1 covers 9 bases. The CDR3 contains 15 residues. The V segment lost 6 bases and the J segment 7 bases; nucleotides outside the gene matches: 10. CDR1 MNHEY and CDR2 SVGAGI come from the germline V gene. CDR3 in DNA: TGTGCCAGCAGACCCGGGACAGGGATGCTAAATGAGCAGTTCTTC. It specifies CASRPGTGMLNEQFF.

V is TRBV27 and J is TRBJ2-7; 8 bases agree with TRBD2. Germline CDR1 is MNHEY and CDR2 is SMNVEV (reference sequence). The CDR3 is made up of 13 amino acids. V trimming: 4 bases; J trimming: 6 bases; junction bases outside the gene matches: 5. In nucleotides, the CDR3 is TGTGCCAGCAGTTCGGGACTAGGTTCCGAGCAGTACTTC. It codes for CASSSGLGSEQYF.

The chain employs TRBV19 and TRBJ2-1; TRBD2 agrees at 12 bases. Unmatched junction bases numbered 6, after V lost 0 bases and J lost 0 bases. The CDR3 contains 19 residues. The germline gives CDR1 LNHDA, CDR2 SQIVND (reference sequence). The CDR3 sequence: CASSIDRLAGGHSYNEQFF. DNA for the CDR3: TGTGCCAGTAGTATAGATCGTCTAGCGGGAGGGCACTCCTACAATGAGCAGTTCTTC.

V and J are TRBV5-1 and TRBJ2-4; a possible D gene is TRBD1 (6 bases). The CDR3 covers 16 residues. V was clipped by 1 base and J by 0 bases, with 11 bases between them. Germline CDR1 and CDR2: SGHRS and YFSETQ. The CDR3 DNA reads TGCGCCAGCAGCTTGTTTGGGGGCTTAGCCAAAAACATTCAGTACTTC. Translation: CASSLFGGLAKNIQYF.

The CDR3 DNA reads as TGTGCCAGCAGGGGACTATCTTACGAGCAGTACTTC. This encodes CASRGLSYEQYF. The chain combines TRBV27 with TRBJ2-7; 7 bases line up with TRBD2. J lost 4 bases, V lost 6 bases, and 3 bases had no gene match. The CDR3 loop spans 12 amino acids. Germline values: CDR1 MNHEY, CDR2 SMNVEV (reference sequence).

In this sample, this clone turned up a few times. The chain couples TRBV6-1 to TRBJ2-3; 8 bases line up with TRBD2. J lost 0 bases, V lost 3 bases, and 2 bases had no gene match. The CDR3 consists of 15 residues. CDR1 is MNHNS and CDR2 is SASEGT in the germline V gene. CDR3 DNA: TGTGCCAGCAGTGAGGCTAGCGGGAGCACAGATACGCAGTATTTT. As protein: CASSEASGSTDTQYF.

CDR3 DNA: TGTGCCAGTAGCTCAGGGGAAGAGACCCAGTACTTC. It is translated as CASSSGEETQYF. The J gene is TRBJ2-5, the V gene TRBV19; D possibly corresponds to TRBD1 (6 bases). V lost 6 bases and J 3 bases, leaving 8 bases between the germline ends. Germline-derived CDR1 and CDR2 are LNHDA and SQIVND (reference sequence). The CDR3 totals 12 residues. Based on the CDR3 plus reference TRBV19 and TRBJ2-5, the full variable domain is DGGITQSPKYLFRKEGQNVTLSCEQNLNHDAMYWYRQDPGQGLRLIYYSQIVNDFQKGDIAEGYSVSREKKESFPLTVTSAQKNPTAFYLCASSSGEETQYFGPGTRLLVL.

J is TRBJ1-2 and V is TRBV27; possible D gene TRBD1, 5 bases. Germline CDR1 MNHEY, CDR2 SMNVEV (reference sequence). Trimming took 6 bases from V and 4 from J, leaving 15 bases between them. The CDR3 sequence is 14 residues long. CDR3 nucleotides: TGTGCCAGCAGGCGGGGGGGAAAGGGCTATGGCTACACCTTC. Protein product: CASRRGGKGYGYTF.

As DNA, the CDR3 is TGTGCCAGCAGTCTCCGACAGGAGGTCCAAGAGACCCAGTACTTC. Its translation: CASSLRQEVQETQYF. The chain carries TRBV27 and TRBJ2-5; TRBD1 is a possible D gene (6 bases). Deletions cut 5 bases from V and 1 base from J, with 14 bases between. Germline CDR1 and CDR2: MNHEY and SMNVEV (reference sequence). This CDR3 contains 15 residues.

The chain joins TRBV5-1 to TRBJ2-4; 7 positions agree with TRBD1. Per germline, CDR1 SGHRS and CDR2 YFSETQ. V lost 2 bases, J lost 9 bases, and 20 bases stayed unmatched. There are 18 residues in the CDR3. The CDR3 DNA follows: TGCGCCAGCAGCTTACTTATCGCCACCGGGACAGTCACTAGCATTCAGTACTTC. Amino acid sequence: CASSLLIATGTVTSIQYF.